This is a list of T cell receptor beta chains from one sample in a study of CD8 T cells in Susac syndrome. TCRdb re-called the immunoSEQ multiplex PCR reads with MiXCR, one entry per CDR3 protein. This sample yields about 110,000 distinct CDR3 sequences, of which roughly 94% are seen a single time; 0.41% belongs to the top ten. The sample consisted of CD8+ T cells from PBMCs. The source of these receptors is a human donor with Susac syndrome. The conserved cysteine and the conserved F or W are not part of the CDR3 here. Clone sizes are given selectively: once, few, many, or a class where the clone is expanded.

clone size: once; J gene: TRBJ2-7; V gene: TRBV12-3/TRBV12-4; CDR3 protein: ASSLAGPEQY
clone size: .; J gene: TRBJ1-2; V gene: TRBV9; CDR3 protein: ASSAWDSPDGYT
clone size: .; J gene: TRBJ2-1; V gene: TRBV6-5; CDR3 protein: ASTTDSYNEQF
clone size: once; J gene: TRBJ2-5; V gene: TRBV4-1; CDR3 protein: ASSLGVMETQY
clone size: once; J gene: TRBJ2-3; V gene: TRBV11-2; CDR3 protein: ASSLAAGTSTDTQY
clone size: few; J gene: TRBJ2-7; V gene: TRBV6-5; CDR3 protein: ASSYSSRQAGAEQY
clone size: .; J gene: TRBJ1-2; V gene: TRBV3-1; CDR3 protein: ASSQGRDHQGYT
clone size: .; J gene: TRBJ2-7; V gene: TRBV9; CDR3 protein: ASSARPGGEQY
clone size: .; J gene: TRBJ2-7; V gene: TRBV5-1; CDR3 protein: ASSLWAGGQNEQY
clone size: .; J gene: TRBJ2-7; V gene: TRBV30; CDR3 protein: AVPGTGPYEQY
clone size: .; J gene: TRBJ2-3; V gene: TRBV29-1; CDR3 protein: SVTGPSSTDTQY
clone size: .; J gene: TRBJ1-1; V gene: TRBV5-4; CDR3 protein: ASSFIVMPAEAF
clone size: .; J gene: TRBJ1-2; V gene: TRBV6-2/TRBV6-3; CDR3 protein: ASSPGYGYT
clone size: .; J gene: TRBJ2-3; V gene: TRBV7-6; CDR3 protein: ASSPLQGTQY
clone size: .; J gene: TRBJ2-7; V gene: TRBV7-8; CDR3 protein: ASSLARGYEQY
clone size: .; J gene: TRBJ1-1; V gene: TRBV7-6; CDR3 protein: ASSLGEGDTEAF
clone size: .; J gene: TRBJ2-7; V gene: TRBV19; CDR3 protein: ASSMGYEQY
clone size: once; J gene: TRBJ2-7; V gene: TRBV20-1; CDR3 protein: SAYSQGFPSYEQY
clone size: once; J gene: TRBJ2-7; V gene: TRBV25-1; CDR3 protein: ASSEGHTGSYEQY
clone size: .; J gene: TRBJ2-1; V gene: TRBV12-3/TRBV12-4; CDR3 protein: ASNHPDRVNEQF